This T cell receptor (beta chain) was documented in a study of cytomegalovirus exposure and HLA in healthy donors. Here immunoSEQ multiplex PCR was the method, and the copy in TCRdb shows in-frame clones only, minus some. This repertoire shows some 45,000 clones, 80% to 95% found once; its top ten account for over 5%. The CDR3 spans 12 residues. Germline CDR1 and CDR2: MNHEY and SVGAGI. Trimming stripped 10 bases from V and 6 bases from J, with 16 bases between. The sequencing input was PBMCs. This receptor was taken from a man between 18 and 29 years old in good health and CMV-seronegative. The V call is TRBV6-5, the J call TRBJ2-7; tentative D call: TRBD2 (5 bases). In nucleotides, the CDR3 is TGTGCCACGCGGACGGGAACGGTCGAGCAGTACTTC. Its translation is CATRTGTVEQYF.